This T cell receptor (beta chain) appears in the sequencing data of a study of cytomegalovirus exposure and HLA in healthy donors. Study-level points and caveats: TCR beta sequences reportedly predicted the HLA-A and HLA-B alleles of most subjects accurately. Earlier analysis yielded a pattern in which most TCR beta V segments were productive about 87% or about 30% of the time.

Primers: 60 Vbeta forward and 13 Jbeta reverse. Per the study methods: Per a later analysis, the number of unique TCR beta chains was 75 million to 90 million, of which 9 million to 14 million were shared. TCRdb's table, derived via immunoSEQ multiplex PCR, lists solely in-frame clones and lacks some. D and trimming come from the DNA, and the V and J calls and clone size come from that table. Of approximately 92,000 clones in the sample, around three quarters are singletons; the top ten hold around 8.4%. Germline CDR1 is LNHDA and CDR2 is SQIVND (reference sequence). The CDR3 is 14 residues long. Germline trimming cut 7 bases from V and 5 bases from J; bases unmatched to any gene: 7. For this clone: The antigen is not known.

The specimen was PBMCs. The chain is built from TRBV19 and TRBJ1-2, with 10 bases identical to TRBD1. This TCR derives from a man in his sixties in good health and CMV-seronegative. For the CDR3, the DNA is TGTGCCAGTACCCCGGGGACAGGGGCGTATGGCTACACCTTC. This gives the protein CASTPGTGAYGYTF.